This T cell receptor beta chain emerged from a study of Graves' ophthalmopathy and Graves' hyperthyroidism. V was shortened by 1 base and J by 1 base, with 10 bases between the two germline ends. CDR1 and CDR2 from the germline V gene are SGHTA and FQGNSA. This CDR3 spans 15 amino acids. At least ten counts were recorded for this clonotype. Researchers took RNA transcripts and amplified TCR beta CDR3 regions from them. RT-PCR in the first round used HTBI primers; a second-round multiplex PCR followed. One entry per CDR3 protein, called by TCRdb with MiXCR from the multiplex PCR reads. Of about 400,000 distinct CDR3 sequences in the sample, around 16% are singletons; the top ten hold approximately 1.4%.

The source is a woman younger than 30 with Graves' ophthalmopathy. The sequencing input was peripheral blood. The chain couples TRBV7-2 to TRBJ1-1; tentatively, D is TRBD1 (6 bases). The DNA for the CDR3 is TGTGCCAGCAGCTTAGGGACAGACCCGAACACTGAAGCTTTCTTT. This codes for CASSLGTDPNTEAFF.